The 10 T cell receptor beta chains in this list originate from one sample, sequenced in a study of T cell changes during pregnancy in multiple sclerosis. Measured with immunoSEQ multiplex PCR; TCRdb has only the in-frame clones, and not every one. Of about 12,000 clones in the sample, approximately 86% were seen once. This specimen was CD8+ T cells from peripheral blood mononuclear cells, taken in the second trimester of pregnancy. Receptors originate from a female donor in good health, enrolled as a control in a pregnancy study.

As for this clone: Its ends do not fully match the called genes, so a read error is possible. Different DNA sequences within this sample yield the same CDR3. The chain has TRBV6-5 and TRBJ1-1; D is ambiguous. The CDR3 spans 13 residues. Germline CDR1 is MNHEY and CDR2 is SVGAGI. CDR3 amino acids: CASSYSVNTEAFF. CDR3 nucleotides: TGTGCCAGCAGTTACTCCGTGAACACCGAAGCTTTCTTT.

V is TRBV19 and J is TRBJ1-1; D is unresolved. CDR1 is LNHDA, CDR2 SQIVND, per germline (reference sequence). With 3 bases removed from V and 0 bases from J, the gap between germline ends came to 5 bases. The CDR3 sequence is 13 residues long. CDR3 sequence: CASSISVNTEAFF. CDR3 nucleotide sequence: TGTGCCAGTAGTATCTCCGTGAACACTGAAGCTTTCTTT.

This chain joins TRBV2 and TRBJ1-5; 8 bases are shared with TRBD1. Germline CDR1 reads SNHLY; CDR2 reads FYNNEI. The V gene end was trimmed by 1 base and the J gene end by 4 bases; junction bases not matched to a gene: 12. The CDR3 runs 18 residues. The chain's CDR3 is CASSEVRGGTGSNQPQHF. DNA of the CDR3: TGTGCCAGCAGTGAAGTCCGCGGCGGGACAGGATCAAATCAGCCCCAGCATTTT. The complete variable domain, with remaining parts taken from reference TRBV2 and TRBJ1-5, reads EPEVTQTPSHQVTQMGQEVILRCVPISNHLYFYWYRQILGQKVEFLVSFYNNEISEKSEIFDDQFSVERPDGSNFTLKIRSTKLEDSAMYFCASSEVRGGTGSNQPQHFGDGTRLSIL.

The chain joins TRBV10-1 to TRBJ2-5; a possible D gene is TRBD2 (6 bases). The CDR3 is 18 amino acids. Germline V CDR1 and CDR2: WNHNN, SYGVQD (reference sequence). Deletions cut 5 bases from V and 0 bases from J, with 22 bases between. The CDR3 bases are TGCGCCAGCAGTCCAGAATGGGACTCACAACTGTACCAAGAGACCCAGTACTTC. It encodes CASSPEWDSQLYQETQYF.

V gene TRBV29-1 combines with J gene TRBJ1-2; D is unresolved. V lost 5 bases, J lost 8 bases, and 12 bases lay in between. Germline CDR1 reads SQVTM; CDR2 reads ANQGSEA. The CDR3 is made up of 11 amino acids. The CDR3 reads CSVRDTWGYTF. The DNA of the CDR3 is TGCAGCGTTCGAGATACCTGGGGCTACACCTTC.

This clone was seen once. This rearrangement joins TRBV29-1 to TRBJ2-7, with D possibly TRBD2 on 5 matching bases. The V end lost 5 bases, the J end lost 0 bases, and 11 bases lay between the germline ends. Germline-derived CDR1 and CDR2 are SQVTM and ANQGSEA. The CDR3 runs to 13 residues. The CDR3 sequence is CSVLLGSSYEQYF. The CDR3 coding sequence is TGCAGCGTTCTCCTAGGGAGCTCCTACGAGCAGTACTTC.

V usage is TRBV27 and J usage is TRBJ2-7, with D maybe TRBD1 (7 bases). Germline assignment: CDR1 MNHEY and CDR2 SMNVEV (reference sequence). CDR3 length equals 13 residues. Trimming took off 5 bases at V and 6 bases at J, with 14 bases between the two ends. The CDR3, as DNA: TGTGCCAGCAGTGACAGGGAAGCGGGCGAGCAGTACTTC. Translated: CASSDREAGEQYF.

The V and J genes are TRBV19 and TRBJ1-3; 7 bases are a match to TRBD1. The CDR3 loop spans 14 amino acids. J lost 8 bases, V lost 4 bases, and 8 bases had no gene match. Germline lookup yields CDR1 LNHDA and CDR2 SQIVND (reference sequence). The chain's CDR3 is CASSNDRAVDTIYF. CDR3 coding DNA: TGTGCCAGTAGTAACGACAGGGCGGTGGACACCATATATTTT.

This clone was recorded once. CDR3 in DNA: TGTGCCAGCAGTTTAAGGGACAGTCGACCCTACGAGCAGTACTTC. This encodes CASSLRDSRPYEQYF. V is TRBV27 and J is TRBJ2-7; 7 bases line up with TRBD1. Germline V gene data show CDR1 as MNHEY and CDR2 as SMNVEV (reference sequence). V was clipped by 2 bases and J by 2 bases; unmatched bases: 6. The CDR3 covers 15 residues.

The V and J genes are TRBV9 and TRBJ1-5; tentatively, D is TRBD1 (6 bases). Germline loops: CDR1 SGDLS, CDR2 YYNGEE. Trimming left V 0 bases short and J 7 bases short, with 14 bases between. The CDR3 length is 15 residues. The CDR3 sequence: CASSVGGGAGQPQHF. The DNA for the CDR3 is TGTGCCAGCAGCGTAGGAGGGGGGGCGGGGCAGCCCCAGCATTTT.